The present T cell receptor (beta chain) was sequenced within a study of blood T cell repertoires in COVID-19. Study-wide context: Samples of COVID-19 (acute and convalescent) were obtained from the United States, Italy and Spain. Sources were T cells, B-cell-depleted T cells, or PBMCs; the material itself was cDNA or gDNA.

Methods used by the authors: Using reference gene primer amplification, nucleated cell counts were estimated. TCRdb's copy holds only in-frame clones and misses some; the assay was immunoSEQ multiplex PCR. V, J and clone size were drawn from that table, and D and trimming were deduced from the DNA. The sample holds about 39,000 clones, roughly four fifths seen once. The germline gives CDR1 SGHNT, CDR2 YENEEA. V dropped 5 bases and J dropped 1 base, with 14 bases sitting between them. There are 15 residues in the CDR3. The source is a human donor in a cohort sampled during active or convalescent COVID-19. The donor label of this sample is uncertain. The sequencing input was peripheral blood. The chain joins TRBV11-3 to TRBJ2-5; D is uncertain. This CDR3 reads CASSPRRVFQETQYF. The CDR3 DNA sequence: TGTGCCAGCAGCCCCAGGCGAGTGTTCCAAGAGACCCAGTACTTC.